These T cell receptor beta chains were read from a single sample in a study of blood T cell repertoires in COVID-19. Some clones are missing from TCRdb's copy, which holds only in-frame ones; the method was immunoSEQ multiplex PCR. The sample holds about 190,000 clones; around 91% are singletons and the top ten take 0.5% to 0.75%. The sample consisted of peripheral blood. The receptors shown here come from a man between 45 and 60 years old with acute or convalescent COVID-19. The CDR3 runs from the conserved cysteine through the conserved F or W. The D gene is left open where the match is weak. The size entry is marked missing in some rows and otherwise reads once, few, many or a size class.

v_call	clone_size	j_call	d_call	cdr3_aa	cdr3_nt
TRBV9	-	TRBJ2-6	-	CASSVGGSGANVLTF	TGTGCCAGCAGCGTAGGAGGGTCAGGGGCCAACGTCCTGACTTTC
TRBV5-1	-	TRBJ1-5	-	CASSLAGQPQHF	TGCGCCAGCAGCTTGGCCGGTCAGCCCCAGCATTTT
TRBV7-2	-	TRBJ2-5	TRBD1	CASSLGQGRAIEETQYF	TGTGCCAGCAGCTTAGGACAGGGCAGGGCAATCGAAGAGACCCAGTACTTC
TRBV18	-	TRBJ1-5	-	CASSSGGDNQPQHF	TGTGCCAGCTCATCCGGGGGGGACAATCAGCCCCAGCATTTT
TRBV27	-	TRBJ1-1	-	CASKEQGVTEAFF	TGTGCCAGCAAGGAACAGGGTGTGACTGAAGCTTTCTTT
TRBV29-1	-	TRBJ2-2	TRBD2	CSVLAGVGTGELFF	TGCAGCGTACTAGCGGGAGTGGGTACCGGGGAGCTGTTTTTT
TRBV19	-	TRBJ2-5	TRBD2	CASSISGRETQYF	TGTGCCAGTAGTATTAGCGGGAGAGAGACCCAGTACTTC
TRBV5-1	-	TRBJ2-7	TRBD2	CASSWGVAGGYEQYF	TGCGCCAGCAGCTGGGGGGTAGCGGGAGGCTACGAGCAGTACTTC
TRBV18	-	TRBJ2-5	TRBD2	CASSPLGGRGGETQYF	TGTGCCAGCTCACCGTTGGGCGGGAGAGGCGGTGAGACCCAGTACTTC
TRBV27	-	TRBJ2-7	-	CASSLFGGLYEQYF	TGTGCCAGCAGTTTATTTGGCGGCCTCTACGAGCAGTACTTC
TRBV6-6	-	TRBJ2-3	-	CASSILAATDTQYF	TGTGCCAGCAGTATCTTAGCGGCGACAGATACGCAGTATTTT
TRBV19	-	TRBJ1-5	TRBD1	CASVVERDRRYQPQHF	TGTGCCAGTGTAGTGGAGAGGGACAGGCGATATCAGCCCCAGCATTTT
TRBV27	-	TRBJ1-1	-	CASSPLGTGSTEAFF	TGTGCCAGCAGTCCTTTGGGTACAGGGAGCACTGAAGCTTTCTTT
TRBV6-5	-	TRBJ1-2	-	CASSYRGGGYTF	TGTGCCAGCAGTTACAGGGGTGGTGGCTACACCTTC
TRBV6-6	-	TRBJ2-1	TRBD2	CASSRRYGLADSYNEQFF	TGTGCCAGCAGCCGACGTTACGGACTAGCGGATTCTTACAATGAGCAGTTCTTC
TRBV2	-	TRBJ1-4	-	CASRGVDEKLFF	TGTGCCAGCAGAGGAGTCGATGAAAAACTGTTTTTT
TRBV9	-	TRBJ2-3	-	CASSTIGGGQADTQYF	TGTGCCAGCAGCACCATTGGCGGGGGCCAAGCAGATACGCAGTATTTT
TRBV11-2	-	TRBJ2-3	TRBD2	CASSPRASGHTDTQYF	TGTGCCAGCAGCCCCCGGGCTAGCGGCCACACAGATACGCAGTATTTT
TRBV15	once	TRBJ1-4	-	CATSGSNEKLFF	TGTGCCACCAGCGGGAGTAATGAAAAACTGTTTTTT
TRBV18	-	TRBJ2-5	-	CASSHNLQVDVYQETQYF	TGTGCCAGCTCACACAATCTTCAGGTAGACGTGTACCAAGAGACCCAGTACTTC
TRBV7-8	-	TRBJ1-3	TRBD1	CASSPWDSYSGNTIYF	TGTGCCAGCAGCCCATGGGACAGCTACTCTGGAAACACCATATATTTT
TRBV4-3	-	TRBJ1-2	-	CASSQDPSGIFHGYTF	TGCGCCAGCAGCCAAGACCCCTCAGGAATCTTTCATGGCTACACCTTC
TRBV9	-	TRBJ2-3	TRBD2	CASSPRLLAGVGTDTQYF	TGTGCCAGCAGCCCCCGGCTTCTAGCGGGGGTGGGCACAGATACGCAGTATTTT
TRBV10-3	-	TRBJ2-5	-	CAISESRGQETQYF	TGTGCCATCAGTGAGTCCCGGGGCCAAGAGACCCAGTACTTC
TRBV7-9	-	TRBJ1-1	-	CASSPQGSPAAFF	TGTGCCAGCAGTCCACAGGGTTCACCTGCAGCTTTCTTT
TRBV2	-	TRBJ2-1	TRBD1	CASSDPGQGSYNEQFF	TGTGCCAGCAGTGATCCGGGACAGGGGTCCTACAATGAGCAGTTCTTC
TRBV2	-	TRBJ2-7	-	CASSLTGLRGQYF	TGTGCCAGCAGCTTGACAGGACTCAGGGGGCAGTACTTC
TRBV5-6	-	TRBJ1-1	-	CASSPRTARGTEAFF	TGTGCCAGCAGCCCCAGGACAGCACGGGGCACTGAAGCTTTCTTT
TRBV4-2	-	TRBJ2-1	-	CASSQDQGIANEQFF	TGTGCCAGCAGCCAAGACCAGGGGATCGCAAATGAGCAGTTCTTC
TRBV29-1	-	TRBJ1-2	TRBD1	CSVESRQGELYGYTF	TGCAGCGTTGAGTCTAGACAGGGCGAGCTATATGGCTACACCTTC
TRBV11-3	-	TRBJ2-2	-	CASSFQTGTGELFF	TGTGCCAGCAGCTTCCAAACAGGGACCGGGGAGCTGTTTTTT
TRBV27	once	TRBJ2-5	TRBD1	CASSSGQGRLPTQYF	TGTGCCAGCAGTTCCGGACAGGGGAGGTTGCCGACCCAGTACTTC
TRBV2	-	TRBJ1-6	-	CASSVSGVGDSPLHF	TGTGCCAGCAGTGTATCCGGGGTGGGAGATTCACCCCTCCACTTT
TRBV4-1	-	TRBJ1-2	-	CASSTRVLGYGYTF	TGCGCCAGCAGCACGAGGGTCTTGGGCTATGGCTACACCTTC
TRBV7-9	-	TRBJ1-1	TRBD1	CASSEGQGIAEAFF	TGTGCCAGCAGCGAGGGACAGGGAATCGCTGAAGCTTTCTTT
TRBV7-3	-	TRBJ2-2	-	CASSMPTGHRDAGELFF	TGTGCCAGCAGCATGCCGACAGGACACAGAGACGCCGGGGAGCTGTTTTTT
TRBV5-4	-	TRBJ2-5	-	CASSLGRRSETQYF	TGTGCCAGCAGCTTGGGGAGGCGTTCAGAGACCCAGTACTTC
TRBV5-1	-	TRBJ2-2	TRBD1	CASSLGGTGKTGELFF	TGCGCCAGCAGCTTGGGCGGGACAGGGAAGACCGGGGAGCTGTTTTTT
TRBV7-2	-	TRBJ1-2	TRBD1	CASSFRDREAYGYTF	TGTGCCAGCAGCTTCCGGGACAGGGAGGCCTATGGCTACACCTTC
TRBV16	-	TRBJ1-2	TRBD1	CASSPGQDYGYTF	TGTGCCAGCAGCCCGGGACAGGACTATGGCTACACCTTC
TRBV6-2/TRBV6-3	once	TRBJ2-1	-	CASSHSPQGFWNEQFF	TGTGCCAGCAGCCACTCCCCGCAGGGGTTTTGGAATGAGCAGTTCTTC
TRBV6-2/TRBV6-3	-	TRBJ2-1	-	CASSLDRRSYNEQFF	TGTGCCAGCAGTCTTGACAGGCGCTCCTACAATGAGCAGTTCTTC
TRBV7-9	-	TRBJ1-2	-	CASSLGGMGRGYGYTF	TGTGCCAGCAGCTTAGGCGGCATGGGCAGGGGCTATGGCTACACCTTC
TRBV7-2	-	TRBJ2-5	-	CASSTSSVQETQYF	TGTGCCAGCAGCACATCTAGCGTACAAGAGACCCAGTACTTC
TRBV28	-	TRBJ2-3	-	CASSFQGQPDTQYF	TGTGCCAGCAGTTTCCAGGGCCAACCAGATACGCAGTATTTT
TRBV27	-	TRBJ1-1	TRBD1	CASSLIGQGSNTEAFF	TGTGCCAGCAGTTTAATCGGACAGGGTTCGAACACTGAAGCTTTCTTT
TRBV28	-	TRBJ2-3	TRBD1	CASSTTGVLQDTQYF	TGTGCCAGCAGTACCACAGGGGTGCTCCAAGATACGCAGTATTTT
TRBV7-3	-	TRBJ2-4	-	CASSLTGSGLAKNIQYF	TGTGCCAGCAGCTTAACTGGTTCAGGGCTAGCCAAAAACATTCAGTACTTC
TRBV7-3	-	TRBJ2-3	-	CASSTASTSGSDTQYF	TGTGCCAGCAGCACCGCTTCTACCTCCGGGAGTGATACGCAGTATTTT
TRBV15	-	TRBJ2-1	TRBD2	CATSRTRVGGIEQFF	TGTGCCACCAGCAGAACCCGGGTGGGGGGGATTGAGCAGTTCTTC
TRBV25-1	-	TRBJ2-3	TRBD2	CASSARMGGSATQYF	TGTGCCAGCAGTGCCCGCATGGGCGGGAGTGCTACGCAGTATTTT
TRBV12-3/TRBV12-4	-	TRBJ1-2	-	CASSARDYGYTF	TGTGCCAGCAGCGCTCGGGATTATGGCTACACCTTC
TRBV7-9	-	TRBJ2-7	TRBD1	CASSLGTRGRYEQYF	TGTGCCAGCAGCTTAGGCACAAGGGGGCGGTACGAGCAGTACTTC
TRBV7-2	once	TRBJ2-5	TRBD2	CASRLAGGQETQYF	TGTGCCAGCAGACTAGCGGGGGGGCAAGAGACCCAGTACTTC
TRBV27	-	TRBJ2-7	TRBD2	CASKRGTSGAFSYEQYF	TGTGCCAGTAAGAGAGGGACTAGCGGAGCGTTCTCCTACGAGCAGTACTTC
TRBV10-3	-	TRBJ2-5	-	CAISGSASVQETQYF	TGTGCCATCAGTGGGAGCGCCTCGGTCCAAGAGACCCAGTACTTC